This T cell receptor beta chain derives from a study of blood T cell repertoires in COVID-19. Background on the study: There were acute and convalescent COVID-19 samples, and they came from the United States, Italy and Spain.

This CDR3 is 15 amino acids long. Germline CDR1 is MGHRA and CDR2 is YSYEKL. Trimming shortened V by 0 bases and J by 4 bases, and 13 bases separated the two germline ends. Clones were read by immunoSEQ multiplex PCR, and TCRdb kept only the in-frame ones, dropping some. The sample lists 65,000 to 85,000 clones; about nine tenths were seen once. Specimen: peripheral blood. The source of this sequence is a human donor in a cohort sampled during active COVID-19. The chain recombines TRBV4-1 with TRBJ2-7; no clear D gene. CDR3 amino acids: CASSQERLGGYEQYF. In nucleotides, the CDR3 is TGCGCCAGCAGCCAAGAGAGGCTAGGTGGTTACGAGCAGTACTTC.